The 10 T cell receptor beta chains given below trace back to one sample, sequenced in a study of cytomegalovirus exposure and HLA in healthy donors. The study ran its PCR with 60 Vbeta and 13 Jbeta primers. Generated by immunoSEQ multiplex PCR, the TCRdb table keeps only in-frame clones and is missing some. The sample holds about 72,000 clones. Input material: PBMCs. The receptors originated from a man in his forties or fifties in good health and CMV-seronegative.

The chain recombines TRBV6-1 with TRBJ2-2, with D perhaps TRBD1 (7 bases). Trimming took off 8 bases at V and 5 bases at J, with 15 bases between the two ends. Germline lookup yields CDR1 MNHNS and CDR2 SASEGT. The CDR3 has 14 residues. The CDR3 sequence is CASGYRGGTGELFF. The CDR3 DNA reads as TGTGCCAGCGGCTACAGGGGAGGTACCGGGGAGCTGTTTTTT.

This chain joins TRBV7-2 and TRBJ1-6; TRBD1 matches 10 bases. Germline V gene sequence: CDR1 SGHTA, CDR2 FQGNSA. There are 14 residues in the CDR3. The junction had 9 bases not matched to a gene; V was cut back by 8 bases and J by 11 bases. The CDR3 is CASVSGTGVPPLHF. CDR3 nucleotides: TGTGCCAGCGTTTCCGGGACAGGGGTTCCACCCCTCCACTTT.

CDR3 nucleotides: TGTGCCAGTAGTAGACCGGGACAGGGTCTCAATGAGCAGTTCTTC. Translation gives CASSRPGQGLNEQFF. The gene calls are TRBV19 and TRBJ2-1, with 9 bases lining up with TRBD1. This CDR3 comprises 15 residues. V shed 4 bases, J shed 6 bases, and the junction held 7 bases outside the gene matches. Germline V lookup: CDR1 LNHDA, CDR2 SQIVND (reference sequence). Together with reference TRBV19 and TRBJ2-1, the CDR3 gives the full variable domain: DGGITQSPKYLFRKEGQNVTLSCEQNLNHDAMYWYRQDPGQGLRLIYYSQIVNDFQKGDIAEGYSVSREKKESFPLTVTSAQKNPTAFYLCASSRPGQGLNEQFFGPGTRLTVL.

This chain joins TRBV5-4 and TRBJ2-4; 8 bases align to TRBD1. Looked up from germline, CDR1 is SGHNT and CDR2 is YYREEE (reference sequence). This CDR3 is built from 16 residues. The J segment lost 9 bases and the V segment lost 5 bases, leaving 16 bases of the junction unmatched. In DNA form, the CDR3 reads TGTGCCAGCAGACCACCCACAGGGGGGCGTTTAGGCATTCAGTACTTC. Protein sequence: CASRPPTGGRLGIQYF.

The rearrangement joins TRBV5-4 to TRBJ2-5; 7 nucleotides agree with TRBD1. The CDR3 length is 15 residues. Trimming at V came to 3 bases and at J to 3 bases, leaving 8 bases not matched to a gene. Germline assignment: CDR1 SGHNT and CDR2 YYREEE (reference sequence). Written as DNA, the CDR3 is TGTGCCAGCAGCTCCCGGACAGGTGGGAAAGAGACCCAGTACTTC. As protein: CASSSRTGGKETQYF.

The rearrangement joins TRBV6-5 to TRBJ2-5; maybe TRBD1 (6 bases). CDR3 length: 13 residues. CDR1 and CDR2 (germline): MNHEY, SVGAGI. V gave up 8 bases and J gave up 1 base, with 11 bases separating them. The CDR3 DNA reads TGTGCCAGCGCATACAGGGTCCAAGAGACCCAGTACTTC. It translates to CASAYRVQETQYF.

This chain links TRBV6-5 with TRBJ1-6; no firm D call. V was cut by 0 bases and J by 7 bases, with 4 bases left in between. The CDR3 is made up of 13 amino acids. Germline V gives CDR1 MNHEY, CDR2 SVGAGI. CDR3 nucleotides: TGTGCCAGCAGTTACTCACGGAATTCACCCCTCCACTTT. Translated, it gives CASSYSRNSPLHF.

The chain links TRBV15 to TRBJ2-1; D is perhaps TRBD2 (6 bases). This CDR3 is 14 amino acids long. The germline V and J ends were trimmed by 1 base and 6 bases, with 10 bases remaining between them. Looked up from germline, CDR1 is LNHNV and CDR2 is YYDKDF (reference sequence). The chain's CDR3 is CATSRGAGPNEQFF. In DNA, the CDR3 is TGTGCCACCAGCAGAGGCGCGGGGCCCAATGAGCAGTTCTTC.

CDR3 loop: CASTGTDNSPLHF. CDR3 coding DNA: TGTGCCAGCACCGGGACAGACAATTCACCCCTCCACTTT. The chain carries TRBV6-5 and TRBJ1-6; 7 bases line up with TRBD1. Trimming removed 7 bases from V and 7 bases from J; junction bases left unmatched: 4. Per the germline V gene, CDR1 is MNHEY and CDR2 is SVGAGI. This CDR3 region has 13 residues.

The chain employs TRBV10-3 and TRBJ1-5; D is possibly TRBD1 (5 bases). The V gene's germline CDR1 is ENHRY and CDR2 SYGVKD. V was trimmed by 2 bases and J by 3 bases, leaving 8 bases between them. This CDR3 has 14 amino acids. This chain's CDR3 is CAISEGQNNQPQHF. CDR3 in DNA: TGTGCCATCAGTGAGGGACAAAACAATCAGCCCCAGCATTTT.